Below, 32 T cell receptor beta chains from the same sample are listed, as sequenced in a study of cytomegalovirus exposure and HLA in healthy donors. The PCR used 60 Vbeta and 13 Jbeta primers. Here immunoSEQ multiplex PCR was the method, and the copy in TCRdb shows in-frame clones only, minus some. The sample shows under 150,000 clones, about 74% of them seen only once. The sequenced sample was PBMCs. The receptor set was obtained from a young man in good health and CMV-seronegative.

The J gene is TRBJ2-5, the V gene TRBV7-6; 10 nucleotides match TRBD2. This CDR3 comprises 14 residues. CDR1 is SGHVS and CDR2 is FNYEAQ in the germline V gene. With V trimmed by 3 bases and J by 8 bases, 6 bases remained unmatched. The CDR3 region is CASSLIAGGETQYF. CDR3 bases: TGTGCCAGCAGCTTGATAGCGGGAGGCGAAACCCAGTACTTC.

The gene calls are TRBV29-1 and TRBJ1-1; D is possibly TRBD1 (5 bases). Germline CDR1 and CDR2: SQVTM and ANQGSEA. This CDR3 has 14 amino acids. Trimming removed 5 bases at V and 1 base at J, with 14 bases between. The CDR3 DNA is TGCAGCGTTCCGTGGGGCTCCCCGAACACTGAAGCTTTCTTT. Translated: CSVPWGSPNTEAFF.

About this clone: The same CDR3 also results from other DNA sequences found in this sample. The rearrangement links TRBV7-3 to TRBJ1-1; tentative D call: TRBD1 (5 bases). V was shortened by 2 bases and J by 2 bases, with 6 bases between the two germline ends. Germline V gene data show CDR1 as SGHTA and CDR2 as FQGTGA. CDR3 length equals 13 residues. CDR3 nucleotide sequence: TGTGCCAGCAGCTTACAGGGAAACACTGAAGCTTTCTTT. Its translation is CASSLQGNTEAFF. Full variable domain (missing parts from reference TRBV7-3 and TRBJ1-1): GAGVSQTPSNKVTEKGKYVELRCDPISGHTALYWYRQSLGQGPEFLIYFQGTGAADDSGLPNDRFFAVRPEGSVSTLKIQRTERGDSAVYLCASSLQGNTEAFFGQGTRLTVV.

The sample holds a few counts of this clone. This rearrangement joins TRBV28 to TRBJ2-5; possible D gene TRBD1, 6 bases. Germline CDR1 and CDR2: MDHEN and SYDVKM. Trimming took off 8 bases at V and 3 bases at J, with 13 bases between the two ends. This CDR3 comprises 13 residues. CDR3 DNA: TGTGCCAGCGGACAGTACCCGAAAGAGACCCAGTACTTC. Translation gives CASGQYPKETQYF.

This chain connects TRBV19 to TRBJ1-1, with D uncertain. Germline CDR1 and CDR2: LNHDA and SQIVND (reference sequence). This CDR3 contains 14 residues. Between the trimmed V and J ends, which lost 5 bases and 4 bases, there was a span of 14 bases. Here the CDR3 DNA reads TGTGCCAGTAGTTTGGTGGACTTGACCACTGAAGCTTTCTTT. It specifies CASSLVDLTTEAFF. The full variable domain, its missing parts supplied by reference TRBV19 and TRBJ1-1, is DGGITQSPKYLFRKEGQNVTLSCEQNLNHDAMYWYRQDPGQGLRLIYYSQIVNDFQKGDIAEGYSVSREKKESFPLTVTSAQKNPTAFYLCASSLVDLTTEAFFGQGTRLTVV.

The genes are TRBV18 and TRBJ1-5, with 9 bases identical to TRBD1. Germline loops: CDR1 KGHSH, CDR2 LQKENI. The CDR3 contains 16 residues. J lost 3 bases, V lost 2 bases, and 5 bases had no gene match. The DNA for the CDR3 is TGTGCCAGCTCACCATCCCGGGACAGGGCCAATCAGCCCCAGCATTTT. It specifies CASSPSRDRANQPQHF.

The J gene is TRBJ2-5, the V gene TRBV4-1; D possibly corresponds to TRBD2 (6 bases). Germline CDR1 and CDR2: MGHRA and YSYEKL. V was pared by 0 bases and J by 6 bases, with 17 bases between. The CDR3 runs to 16 residues. CDR3 nucleotide sequence: TGCGCCAGCAGCCAAGAAACGGTCCCAGGGAGGAAGACCCAGTACTTC. Translated, it gives CASSQETVPGRKTQYF.

The J gene is TRBJ1-5, the V gene TRBV19; D is unresolved. This CDR3 comprises 14 residues. V dropped 7 bases and J dropped 3 bases, with 13 bases sitting between them. Per germline, CDR1 LNHDA and CDR2 SQIVND (reference sequence). CDR3 DNA: TGTGCCAGTACCTTCCGGAGGGACAATCAGCCCCAGCATTTT. Its protein is CASTFRRDNQPQHF.

CDR3 DNA sequence: TGTGCCAGCAGTTTAGTCGGCTACGAGCAGTACTTC. This encodes CASSLVGYEQYF. The rearrangement links TRBV28 to TRBJ2-7; D uncertain. V was shortened by 2 bases and J by 3 bases, with 5 bases between the two germline ends. Germline CDR1 MDHEN, CDR2 SYDVKM. The CDR3 spans 12 residues.

As DNA, the CDR3 is TGCGCCAGCAGCCACAGGGAGGGAACCGGGGAGCTGTTTTTT. Its protein product is CASSHREGTGELFF. J is TRBJ2-2 and V is TRBV4-1; 7 bases fit TRBD2. The germline CDR1 and CDR2 sequences are MGHRA and YSYEKL. The length of the CDR3 is 14 residues. The junction had 3 bases not matched to a gene; V was cut back by 3 bases and J by 5 bases.

This rearrangement joins TRBV29-1 to TRBJ2-6, with TRBD1 identical over 9 bases. Germline V lookup: CDR1 SQVTM, CDR2 ANQGSEA. V lost 5 bases and J lost 0; bases outside the gene matches: 8. The CDR3 sequence is 17 residues long. CDR3 sequence reads: CSVLKGQGPSGANVLTF. The CDR3 bases are TGCAGCGTTTTAAAAGGACAGGGGCCCTCTGGGGCCAACGTCCTGACTTTC.

The chain is built from TRBV10-1 and TRBJ2-7; TRBD2 agrees at 9 bases. The CDR3 has 15 residues. Germline V lookup: CDR1 WNHNN, CDR2 SYGVQD (reference sequence). The V segment lost 4 bases and the J segment 3 bases; nucleotides outside the gene matches: 7. CDR3 bases: TGCGCCAGCAGTGGTTCCGAGACTAGCGGCTACGAGCAGTACTTC. Amino acids: CASSGSETSGYEQYF.

The chain links TRBV28 to TRBJ2-6, with 10 bases fitting TRBD1. The CDR3 has 13 amino acids. Germline CDR1 MDHEN, CDR2 SYDVKM. After removal of 8 bases from V and 12 bases from J, the junction contained 7 bases not matched to a gene. This chain's CDR3 is CASGQGDRSVLTF. The DNA for the CDR3 is TGTGCCAGCGGACAGGGGGATCGGAGCGTCCTGACTTTC.

This clone was observed once. This sequence joins TRBV30 and TRBJ2-5; 7 bases match TRBD2. V trimming: 0 bases; J trimming: 3 bases; junction bases outside the gene matches: 4. Germline V gene data show CDR1 as GTSNPN and CDR2 as SVGIG (reference sequence). The CDR3 spans 14 residues. CDR3 coding DNA: TGTGCCTGGAGTGTAATGGCGGGAGAAGAGACCCAGTACTTC. Translating it yields CAWSVMAGEETQYF.

The rearrangement uses TRBV19 and TRBJ2-5; a possible D gene is TRBD2 (5 bases). The DNA end lines up better with TRBJ2-7; the J call may be wrong. In germline, CDR1 is LNHDA, CDR2 SQIVND (reference sequence). This CDR3 has 13 amino acids. This CDR3 reads CASSIGERNEQYF. The CDR3 region has the DNA TGTGCCAGTAGTATCGGGGAGCGGAACGAGCAGTACTTC.

The rearrangement uses TRBV7-9 and TRBJ1-1; no definite D call. V lost 3 bases, J lost 0 bases, and 8 bases lay in between. The germline CDR1 and CDR2 sequences are SEHNR and FQNEAQ (reference sequence). The CDR3 consists of 14 residues. The CDR3 region is CASSFSLMNTEAFF. In nucleotides, the CDR3 is TGTGCCAGCAGCTTTAGTTTAATGAACACTGAAGCTTTCTTT.

The chain recombines TRBV9 with TRBJ2-1; TRBD2 agrees at 8 bases. The germline V gene has CDR1 SGDLS and CDR2 YYNGEE. The CDR3 runs to 17 residues. With V trimmed by 0 bases and J by 8 bases, 13 bases remained unmatched. CDR3 sequence (DNA): TGTGCCAGCAGCGTAGAACCCCCGGGACTAGTCTTGGATGAGCAGTTCTTC. It codes for CASSVEPPGLVLDEQFF.

The gene calls are TRBV27 and TRBJ1-1; D gene unclear. The CDR3 is made up of 12 amino acids. Germline V gives CDR1 MNHEY, CDR2 SMNVEV (reference sequence). V gave up 3 bases and J gave up 5 bases, with 7 bases separating them. CDR3 nucleotides: TGTGCCAGCAGTTTGAGGGAGACTGAAGCTTTCTTT. Translation: CASSLRETEAFF.

The chain joins TRBV19 to TRBJ1-1; D uncertain. The CDR3 is 15 residues long. CDR1 is LNHDA and CDR2 is SQIVND in the germline V gene (reference sequence). V shed 3 bases and J shed 1 base, with 12 bases lying between them. The CDR3 sequence: CASSISSAANTEAFF. The CDR3 region has the DNA TGTGCCAGTAGTATTAGCTCGGCGGCGAACACTGAAGCTTTCTTT.

The J gene is TRBJ2-3, the V gene TRBV6-4; 9 positions agree with TRBD1. The CDR3 consists of 14 residues. J lost 6 bases, V lost 6 bases, and 7 bases had no gene match. Germline V gene lookup returns CDR1 MRHNA and CDR2 SNTAGT. CDR3 DNA sequence: TGTGCCAGCAGCGCCGGACAGGGGCGGGATACGCAGTATTTT. This codes for CASSAGQGRDTQYF.

This sequence joins TRBV7-9 and TRBJ1-5; maybe TRBD1 (5 bases). The ends were cut back, 11 bases at V and 7 bases at J, with 12 bases in the middle. Germline lookup yields CDR1 SEHNR and CDR2 FQNEAQ (reference sequence). CDR3 size: 11 residues. The CDR3 loop reads CAGGWDQPQHF. The CDR3, as DNA: TGTGCCGGAGGGTGGGACCAGCCCCAGCATTTT.

V is TRBV5-6 and J is TRBJ2-1, with 13 bases identical to TRBD2. The length of the CDR3 is 15 residues. The V gene end was trimmed by 3 bases and the J gene end by 10 bases; junction bases not matched to a gene: 7. CDR1 is SGHDT, CDR2 YYEEEE, per germline. CDR3 sequence (DNA): TGTGCCAGCAGCTCAGGACTAGCGGGAGCATCCGAGCAGTTCTTC. Amino acid sequence: CASSSGLAGASEQFF.

This sequence joins TRBV7-9 and TRBJ1-1; no definite D call. V gave up 5 bases and J gave up 5 bases, with 27 bases separating them. CDR3 length equals 18 residues. Germline values: CDR1 SEHNR, CDR2 FQNEAQ (reference sequence). The CDR3 here is CASSNPRKVESSRTEAFF. The DNA for the CDR3 is TGTGCCAGCAGCAATCCCCGAAAGGTGGAGTCATCGAGGACTGAAGCTTTCTTT.

The chain employs TRBV5-6 and TRBJ2-5; tentatively, D is TRBD1 (6 bases). The assigned J gene may be wrong: the sequence end matches TRBJ2-7 better. Germline CDR1 and CDR2: SGHDT and YYEEEE. The CDR3 runs to 14 residues. The DNA for the CDR3 is TGTGCCAGCAGCTGGCGACAGGCTACCTACGAGCAGTACTTC. It translates to CASSWRQATYEQYF.

This chain links TRBV30 with TRBJ1-6; 10 bases line up with TRBD1. Germline CDR1 reads GTSNPN; CDR2 reads SVGIG (reference sequence). Trimming cost V 0 bases and J 10 bases; bases outside gene matches: 6. The CDR3 consists of 15 residues. The CDR3 DNA reads TGTGCCTGGAGTGTACCCGGGACAGGGGACTCACCCCTCCACTTT. It codes for CAWSVPGTGDSPLHF.

This sequence joins TRBV19 and TRBJ2-5; TRBD1 is a possible D gene (5 bases). V was clipped by 5 bases and J by 4 bases, with 17 bases between them. Per the germline V gene, CDR1 is LNHDA and CDR2 is SQIVND (reference sequence). This CDR3 spans 15 amino acids. CDR3: CASSWAGHWGETQYF. DNA for the CDR3: TGTGCCAGTAGTTGGGCAGGGCATTGGGGAGAGACCCAGTACTTC.

V gene TRBV16 combines with J gene TRBJ2-7; 9 positions agree with TRBD1. The trim removed 7 bases at V and 7 bases at J, leaving 17 bases unmatched. The germline V gene encodes CDR1 KGHSY and CDR2 FQNENV. CDR3 length equals 16 residues. The CDR3 nucleotides are TGTGCCAGCACCGGAGACTTAAGGGACAGGGTTAAGGAGCAGTACTTC. Translated, it gives CASTGDLRDRVKEQYF.

Only a few counts were recorded for this clone. J is TRBJ2-1 and V is TRBV23-1, with 11 bases aligning to TRBD1. TRBV23-1 is an ORF, with its function uncertain. V dropped 8 bases and J dropped 4; count of bases not matched to a gene: 4. This CDR3 is built from 14 residues. The CDR3 nucleotides read TGCGCCAGCCTAGGGACAGGGGGTTACAATGAGCAGTTCTTC. It yields the protein CASLGTGGYNEQFF.

CDR3 in DNA: TGTGCCAGCAGTTACCTGGGACAGGAGTATGGCTACACCTTC. Translating it yields CASSYLGQEYGYTF. The rearrangement joins TRBV6-5 to TRBJ1-2; 8 bases align to TRBD1. Germline V gives CDR1 MNHEY, CDR2 SVGAGI. The CDR3 runs 14 residues. V lost 2 bases to trimming and J lost 5 bases; unmatched junction nucleotides: 4.

The rearrangement links TRBV4-3 to TRBJ1-2; 7 bases agree with TRBD1. Germline trimming cut 3 bases from V and 3 bases from J; bases unmatched to any gene: 7. This CDR3 comprises 15 residues. Germline V gene data show CDR1 as LGHNA and CDR2 as YSLEER. As DNA, the CDR3 is TGCGCCAGCAGCCAGGCCCGAACAGGGGACTATGGCTACACCTTC. Translated: CASSQARTGDYGYTF.

The chain carries TRBV4-2 and TRBJ2-1, with TRBD2 as a possible D gene (6 bases). CDR3 length: 16 residues. Between the trimmed V and J ends, which lost 0 bases and 6 bases, there was a span of 15 bases. The germline CDR1 and CDR2 sequences are LGHNA and YNFKEQ. The CDR3 loop reads CASSQEARERGNEQFF. The DNA for the CDR3 is TGTGCCAGCAGCCAAGAAGCGCGGGAAAGGGGCAATGAGCAGTTCTTC.

The gene calls are TRBV30 and TRBJ1-5, with D possibly TRBD1 on 6 matching bases. The germline gives CDR1 GTSNPN, CDR2 SVGIG (reference sequence). CDR3 length: 13 residues. Trimming removed 5 bases from V and 4 bases from J, with 12 bases in between. The CDR3 loop is CAWAGQINQPQHF. The CDR3 nucleotides read TGTGCCTGGGCTGGACAGATTAATCAGCCCCAGCATTTT.